The sequence of this T cell receptor beta chain was determined in a study of blood T cells in healthy people across ages. A sample-barcoded 5' primer and a J-beta primer mix were used in a second PCR of roughly 7 to 11 cycles. TCRdb independently ran MiXCR on the 5' RACE reads; one entry per CDR3 protein. The repertoire includes approximately 1,700,000 distinct CDR3 sequences, roughly two fifths of them detected once, and 23% sits in the top ten. Sequenced: blood. This receptor was obtained from a human donor in good health.

This chain's CDR3 is CASSLVQGGSTDTQYF. CDR3 DNA sequence: TGCGCCAGCAGCTTGGTACAGGGGGGGAGCACAGATACGCAGTATTTT. V usage is TRBV5-1 and J usage is TRBJ2-3; TRBD1 might be the D (8 bases). The CDR3 has 16 amino acids. Germline V lookup: CDR1 SGHRS, CDR2 YFSETQ. V lost 0 bases and J lost 0, with 11 bases in between.